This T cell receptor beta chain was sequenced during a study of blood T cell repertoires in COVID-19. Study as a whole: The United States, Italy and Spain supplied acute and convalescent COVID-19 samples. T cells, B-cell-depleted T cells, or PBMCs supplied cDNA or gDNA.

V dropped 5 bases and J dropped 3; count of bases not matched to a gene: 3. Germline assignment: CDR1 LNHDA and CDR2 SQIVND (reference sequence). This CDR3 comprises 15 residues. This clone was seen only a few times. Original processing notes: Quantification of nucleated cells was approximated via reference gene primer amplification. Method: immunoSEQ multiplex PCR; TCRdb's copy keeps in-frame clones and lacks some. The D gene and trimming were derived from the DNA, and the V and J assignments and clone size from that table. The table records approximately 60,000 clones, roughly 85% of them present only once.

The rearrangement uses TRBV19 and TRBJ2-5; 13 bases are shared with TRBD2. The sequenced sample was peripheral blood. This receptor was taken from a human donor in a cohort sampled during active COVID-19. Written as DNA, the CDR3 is TGTGCCAGTAGTCCAGGACTAGCGGGGGAAGAGACCCAGTACTTC. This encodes CASSPGLAGEETQYF.